The 15 T cell receptor beta chains below all came from one sample that was sequenced in a study of T cell repertoires in cytomegalovirus infection. TCRdb reprocessed the reads via MiXCR and lists one record per CDR3 protein. Of about 150,000 distinct CDR3 sequences listed, 15% to 20% are singletons. Material for sequencing was CD8+ T cells from PBMCs. The source is a human donor in good health (CMV status not recorded). Some clones in this sample may be carry-over from other donors' samples.

In its sample, this clonotype was seen a few times. The chain has TRBV6-2 or TRBV6-3 and TRBJ2-7; a weak D match, TRBD2 (6 bases). The CDR3 runs to 14 residues. Germline loops: CDR1 MNHEY, CDR2 SVGEGT. The V and J ends lost 7 bases and 3 bases respectively, with 16 bases between them. The CDR3 bases are TGTGCCAGCACCGTGGGACTTGGTTTCTACGAGCAGTACTTC. Translating gives CASTVGLGFYEQYF.

The chain recombines TRBV20-1 with TRBJ1-6; D gene uncertain. V lost 0 bases to trimming and J lost 0 bases, with 15 bases between them. The germline CDR1 and CDR2 sequences are DFQATT and SNEGSKA (reference sequence). The CDR3 has 18 amino acids. Here the CDR3 DNA reads TGCAGTGCTAGAGATGGTCAGGACCCGAGCTCCTATAATTCACCCCTCCACTTT. Translated: CSARDGQDPSSYNSPLHF.

This clonotype was detected once. The chain carries TRBV7-9 and TRBJ2-7; 14 bases map to TRBD2. Germline-derived CDR1 and CDR2 are SEHNR and FQNEAQ (reference sequence). CDR3 size: 14 residues. The V segment lost 2 bases and the J segment 12 bases; nucleotides outside the gene matches: 6. CDR3 sequence (DNA): TGTGCCAGCAGCTTAACGGGACTAGCGGGAGCGTTGTACTTC. Amino acid sequence: CASSLTGLAGALYF.

The chain is built from TRBV7-6 and TRBJ2-1; the match to TRBD2 covers 12 bases. V lost 5 bases, J lost 8 bases, and 7 bases stayed unmatched. CDR1 is SGHVS and CDR2 is FNYEAQ in the germline V gene. There are 15 residues in the CDR3. The CDR3 sequence is CASSTILAGGHEQFF. CDR3 in DNA: TGTGCCAGCAGCACCATACTAGCGGGAGGCCATGAGCAGTTCTTC.

This clonotype was detected many times. In nucleotides, the CDR3 is TGTGCCAGCAGCTTAGCGGGTCTAGGGGGCGATCGGGACTACGAGCAGTACTTC. Translation: CASSLAGLGGDRDYEQYF. The rearrangement joins TRBV7-2 to TRBJ2-7, with 7 positions matching TRBD1. This CDR3 contains 18 residues. V shed 0 bases, J shed 3 bases, and the junction held 14 bases outside the gene matches. The germline V gene has CDR1 SGHTA and CDR2 FQGNSA.

This clonotype was seen only a few times. The rearrangement uses TRBV4-3 and TRBJ2-1; perhaps TRBD1 as D (6 bases). CDR1 is LGHNA and CDR2 is YSLEER in the germline V gene. The V gene lost 0 bases and the J gene lost 8 bases, with 20 bases spanning the gap. This CDR3 has 17 amino acids. The CDR3 reads CASSQDIPGVGFDEQFF. Written as DNA, the CDR3 is TGCGCCAGCAGCCAAGATATCCCAGGGGTAGGGTTCGATGAGCAGTTCTTC.

A note on this clonotype: A much bigger clone sits one base away, suggesting this may be a read error. The final CDR3 position lacks the conserved phenylalanine or tryptophan, pointing to a likely read error. V gene TRBV6-2 or TRBV6-3 combines with J gene TRBJ1-1, with D hard to call. The germline V gene has CDR1 MNHEY and CDR2 SVGEGT. The CDR3 has 16 amino acids. Trimming shortened V by 6 bases and J by 0 bases, and 17 bases separated the two germline ends. The CDR3 DNA reads as TGTGCCAGCAGCCCCCTCCACGAAAGACTGAACACTGAAGCTTTCATT. Amino acid sequence: CASSPLHERLNTEAFI.

This clonotype was detected only a few times. The CDR3 coding sequence is TGTGCCAGCTTACAGGGTGCCGCCTACAATGAGCAGTTCTTC. Protein sequence: CASLQGAAYNEQFF. This sequence joins TRBV7-9 and TRBJ2-1; weak D call: TRBD1 (6 bases). The CDR3 has 14 amino acids. CDR1 is SEHNR, CDR2 FQNEAQ, per germline (reference sequence). Trimming cost V 8 bases and J 2 bases, with 13 bases left between them.

This clonotype was seen more than once but under ten times. The chain combines TRBV10-3 with TRBJ2-7; D is possibly TRBD2 (6 bases). This CDR3 spans 19 amino acids. The germline V gene encodes CDR1 ENHRY and CDR2 SYGVKD. Trimming left V 3 bases short and J 3 bases short, with 27 bases between. CDR3 DNA: TGTGCCATCAGTGAAAGGGGACCGCGGACGGCGGGGCGCTTCTACGAGCAGTACTTC. As protein: CAISERGPRTAGRFYEQYF.

V and J are TRBV6-2 or TRBV6-3 and TRBJ2-3, with D maybe TRBD2 (6 bases). Per the germline V gene, CDR1 is MNHEY and CDR2 is SVGEGT. The length of the CDR3 is 14 residues. V was cut by 4 bases and J by 2 bases, with 10 bases left in between. CDR3 sequence (DNA): TGTGCCAGCAGTTCCCCGGGGGTCACAGATACGCAGTATTTT. Translated: CASSSPGVTDTQYF.

This clonotype was recorded many times. The chain has TRBV5-4 and TRBJ1-6, with TRBD1 identical over 7 bases. CDR1 and CDR2 from the germline V gene are SGHNT and YYREEE (reference sequence). The CDR3 extends over 16 amino acids. With 2 bases clipped from V and 8 bases from J, the junction kept 10 bases outside the gene matches. The CDR3 here is CASSFSPTGRHSPLHF. The CDR3 DNA reads TGTGCCAGCAGCTTTAGCCCGACAGGGAGACATTCACCCCTCCACTTT.

This clonotype was detected a few times. V gene TRBV27 combines with J gene TRBJ2-1, with 13 bases that match TRBD2. The CDR3 length is 16 residues. The J segment lost 9 bases and the V segment lost 3 bases, leaving 8 bases of the junction unmatched. Looked up from germline, CDR1 is MNHEY and CDR2 is SMNVEV (reference sequence). The CDR3 DNA follows: TGTGCCAGCAGTTTGACTAGCGGGGGGAATTTGGGTGAGCAGTTCTTC. This translates into CASSLTSGGNLGEQFF.

The table lists this clonotype with a few counts. This rearrangement joins TRBV28 to TRBJ2-5; D unresolved. V lost 1 base, J lost 4 bases, and 10 bases lay in between. The CDR3 is made up of 14 amino acids. Germline values: CDR1 MDHEN, CDR2 SYDVKM. CDR3 DNA: TGTGCCAGCAGTTTATCCCCTAGAAGAGAGACCCAGTACTTC. It specifies CASSLSPRRETQYF.

As to this clonotype: A much larger clone sits a single nucleotide away, making a read error possible. The chain employs TRBV28 and TRBJ2-5; 7 positions agree with TRBD2. Germline V lookup: CDR1 MDHEN, CDR2 SYDVKM. The CDR3 contains 15 residues. The CDR3 DNA reads TGTACCAGCAGTTTTCGTCGGCGGGAGAAGGAGACCCAGTACTTC. This sequence encodes CTSSFRRREKETQYF.

This clonotype has ten or more counts. The V and J genes are TRBV5-6 and TRBJ2-2; the D call may be TRBD1 or TRBD2 (5 bases each). The CDR3 has 14 amino acids. V was shortened by 6 bases and J by 5 bases, with 14 bases between the two germline ends. Per germline, CDR1 SGHDT and CDR2 YYEEEE. CDR3 residues: CASNRWDRTGELFF. CDR3 DNA: TGTGCCAGCAACCGTTGGGACCGGACCGGGGAGCTGTTTTTT.